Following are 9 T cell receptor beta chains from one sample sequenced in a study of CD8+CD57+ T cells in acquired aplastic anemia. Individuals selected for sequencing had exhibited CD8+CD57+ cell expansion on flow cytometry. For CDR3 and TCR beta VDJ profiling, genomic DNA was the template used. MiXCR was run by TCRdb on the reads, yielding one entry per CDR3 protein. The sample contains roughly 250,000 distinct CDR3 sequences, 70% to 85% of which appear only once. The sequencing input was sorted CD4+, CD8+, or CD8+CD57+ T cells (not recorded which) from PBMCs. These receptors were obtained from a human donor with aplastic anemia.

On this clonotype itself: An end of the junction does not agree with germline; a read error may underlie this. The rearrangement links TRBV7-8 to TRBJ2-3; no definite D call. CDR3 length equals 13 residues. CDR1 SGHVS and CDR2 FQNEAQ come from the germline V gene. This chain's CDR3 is CASSFASNTEKLF. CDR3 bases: TGTGCCAGCAGCTTCGCGTCCAATACTGAAAAACTGTTT.

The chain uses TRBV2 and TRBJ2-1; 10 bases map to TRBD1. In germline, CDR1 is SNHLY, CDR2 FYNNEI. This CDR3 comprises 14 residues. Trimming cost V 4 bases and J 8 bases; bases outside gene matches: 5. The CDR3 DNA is TGTGCCAGCAGTGCGCGGGACAGGGGCGATGAGCAGTTCTTC. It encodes CASSARDRGDEQFF.

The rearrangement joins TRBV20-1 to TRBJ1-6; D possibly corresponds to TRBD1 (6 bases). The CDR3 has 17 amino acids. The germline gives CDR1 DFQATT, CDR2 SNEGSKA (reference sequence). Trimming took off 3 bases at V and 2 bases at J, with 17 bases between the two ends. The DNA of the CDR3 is TGCAGTGCTAGGAACCTAGCGGGGGGCCCCTATAATTCACCCCTCCACTTT. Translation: CSARNLAGGPYNSPLHF.

CDR3 coding DNA: TGTGCCACCAGCTGGGCGGCCAGCCCAGAGACCCAGTACTTC. It translates to CATSWAASPETQYF. The rearrangement uses TRBV15 and TRBJ2-3; D gene ambiguous. The J call may be in error: the DNA end matches TRBJ2-5 better. The CDR3 is 14 amino acids. CDR1 and CDR2 from the germline V gene are LNHNV and YYDKDF (reference sequence).

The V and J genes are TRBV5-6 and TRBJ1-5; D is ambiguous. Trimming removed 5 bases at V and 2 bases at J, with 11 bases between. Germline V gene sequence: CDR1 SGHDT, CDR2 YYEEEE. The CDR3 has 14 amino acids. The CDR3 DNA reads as TGTGCCAGCAGTTTAAGGCAGGGCAATCAGCCCCAGCATTTT. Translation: CASSLRQGNQPQHF.

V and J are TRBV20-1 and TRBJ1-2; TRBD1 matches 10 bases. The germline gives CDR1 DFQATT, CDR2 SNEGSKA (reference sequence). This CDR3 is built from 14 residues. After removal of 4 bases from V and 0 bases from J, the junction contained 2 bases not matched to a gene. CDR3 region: CSAMGTGANYGYTF. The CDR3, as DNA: TGCAGTGCTATGGGGACAGGGGCTAACTATGGCTACACCTTC.

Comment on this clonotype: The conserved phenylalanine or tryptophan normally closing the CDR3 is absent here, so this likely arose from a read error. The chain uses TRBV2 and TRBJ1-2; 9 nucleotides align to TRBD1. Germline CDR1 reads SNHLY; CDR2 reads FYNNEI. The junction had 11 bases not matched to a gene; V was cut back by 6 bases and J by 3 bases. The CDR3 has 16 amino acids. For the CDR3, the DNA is TGTGCCAGCAGCTCACGGGACAGGGACTCGGACTATGGCTACACCTGC. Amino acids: CASSSRDRDSDYGYTC.

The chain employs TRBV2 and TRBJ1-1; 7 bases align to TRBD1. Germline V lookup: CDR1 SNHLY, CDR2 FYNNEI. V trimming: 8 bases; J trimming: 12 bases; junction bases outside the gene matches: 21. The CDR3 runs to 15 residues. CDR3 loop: CASGDGGTATQESFF. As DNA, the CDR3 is TGTGCCAGCGGGGACGGGGGGACAGCGACCCAGGAATCTTTCTTT.

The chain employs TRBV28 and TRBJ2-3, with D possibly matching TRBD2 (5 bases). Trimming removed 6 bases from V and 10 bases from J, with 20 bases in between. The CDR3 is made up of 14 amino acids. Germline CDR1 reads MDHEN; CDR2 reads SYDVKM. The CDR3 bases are TGTGCCAGCAGCTTAGCGAGCGGTACCGGGGCGCAGTATTTT. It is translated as CASSLASGTGAQYF.